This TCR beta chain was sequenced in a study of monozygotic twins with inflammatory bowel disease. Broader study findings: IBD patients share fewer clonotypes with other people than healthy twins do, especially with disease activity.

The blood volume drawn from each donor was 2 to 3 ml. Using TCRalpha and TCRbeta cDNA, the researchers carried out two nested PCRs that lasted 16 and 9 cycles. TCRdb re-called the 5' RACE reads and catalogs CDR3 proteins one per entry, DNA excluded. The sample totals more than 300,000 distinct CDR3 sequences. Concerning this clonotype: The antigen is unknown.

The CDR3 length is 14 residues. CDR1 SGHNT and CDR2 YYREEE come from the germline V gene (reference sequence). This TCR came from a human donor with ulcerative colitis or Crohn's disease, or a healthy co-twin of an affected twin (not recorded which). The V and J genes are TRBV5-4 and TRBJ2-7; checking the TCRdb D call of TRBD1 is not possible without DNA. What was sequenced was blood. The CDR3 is CASRGQGHSYEQYF.